The 5 T cell receptor beta chains below all came from one sample that was sequenced in a study of T-cell reconstitution after alpha-beta-depleted transplantation in children. TCRbeta library preparation incorporated unique molecular identifiers. TCRdb recomputed calls from the PCR reads with MiXCR, one row per CDR3 protein. The data hold about 610,000 distinct CDR3 sequences, with more than 9% observed a single time. The sequencing used PBMCs from the stem cell graft donor, collected from the stem cell graft. The receptor set was obtained from a human donor who donated a stem cell graft to a child with acute myeloid leukemia.

This chain connects TRBV7-9 to TRBJ1-3, with D perhaps TRBD1 (5 bases). The germline CDR1 and CDR2 sequences are SEHNR and FQNEAQ (reference sequence). V was trimmed by 5 bases and J by 8 bases, leaving 13 bases between them. The CDR3 is 13 residues long. In DNA, the CDR3 is TGTGCCAGCAGCCCCAGACAGCTATACACCATATATTTT. Its translation is CASSPRQLYTIYF.

This clonotype was found a few times. The rearrangement uses TRBV5-1 and TRBJ2-2; TRBD1 might be the D (5 bases). This CDR3 has 15 residues. Germline V gives CDR1 SGHRS, CDR2 YFSETQ. Trimming removed 4 bases at V and 0 bases at J, with 10 bases between. The CDR3 DNA follows: TGCGCCAGCAGCCCCCGGACACCGAACACCGGGGAGCTGTTTTTT. It is translated as CASSPRTPNTGELFF. Full variable domain (outside the CDR3, taken from reference TRBV5-1 and TRBJ2-2): KAGVTQTPRYLIKTRGQQVTLSCSPISGHRSVSWYQQTPGQGLQFLFEYFSETQRNKGNFPGRFSGRQFSNSRSEMNVSTLELGDSALYLCASSPRTPNTGELFFGEGSRLTVL.

The rearrangement links TRBV6-2 or TRBV6-3 to TRBJ2-1; TRBD2 matches at 7 bases. The length of the CDR3 is 18 residues. Germline values: CDR1 MNHEY, CDR2 SVGEGT. V trimming: 0 bases; J trimming: 0 bases; junction bases outside the gene matches: 8. CDR3 residues: CASSYSPWGGSSYNEQFF. CDR3 DNA sequence: TGTGCCAGCAGTTACTCCCCTTGGGGAGGGAGCTCCTACAATGAGCAGTTCTTC.

The V gene is TRBV9, the J gene TRBJ1-1, with a tentative D call TRBD1 (5 bases). Germline CDR1 SGDLS, CDR2 YYNGEE. Trimming left V 4 bases short and J 5 bases short, with 9 bases between. The CDR3 runs 12 residues. The CDR3 sequence: CASSNPGTEAFF. In nucleotides, the CDR3 is TGTGCCAGCAGCAACCCAGGGACTGAAGCTTTCTTT.

The chain couples TRBV20-1 to TRBJ2-7; perhaps D is TRBD1 or TRBD2 (5 bases each). Germline V gene lookup returns CDR1 DFQATT and CDR2 SNEGSKA (reference sequence). The V and J ends lost 1 base and 7 bases respectively, with 17 bases between them. CDR3 size: 14 residues. CDR3 amino acids: CSARGGGGGVEQYF. The CDR3 coding sequence is TGCAGTGCTAGAGGGGGCGGAGGCGGAGTGGAGCAGTACTTC.